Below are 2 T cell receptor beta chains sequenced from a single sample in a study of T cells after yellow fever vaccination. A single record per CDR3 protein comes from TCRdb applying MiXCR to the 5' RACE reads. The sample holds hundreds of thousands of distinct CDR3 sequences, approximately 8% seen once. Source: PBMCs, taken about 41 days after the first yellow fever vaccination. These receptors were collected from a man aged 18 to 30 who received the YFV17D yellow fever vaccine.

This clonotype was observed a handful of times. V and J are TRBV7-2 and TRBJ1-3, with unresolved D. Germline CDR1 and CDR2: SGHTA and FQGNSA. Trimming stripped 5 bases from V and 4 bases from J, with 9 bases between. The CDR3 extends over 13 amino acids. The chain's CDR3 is CASSALIGNTIYF. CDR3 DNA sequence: TGTGCCAGCAGCGCGCTAATAGGAAACACCATATATTTT.

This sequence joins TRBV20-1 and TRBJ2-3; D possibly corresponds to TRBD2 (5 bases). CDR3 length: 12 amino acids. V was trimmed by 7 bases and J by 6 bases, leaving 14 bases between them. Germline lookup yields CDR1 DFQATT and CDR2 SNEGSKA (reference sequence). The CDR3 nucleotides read TGCAGTGAAGCCTCGAGAGGGGATACGCAGTATTTT. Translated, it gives CSEASRGDTQYF.